These 25 T cell receptor beta chains originate from one sample sequenced in a study of T cell responses to AZD1222 COVID-19 vaccine. Produced via immunoSEQ multiplex PCR; TCRdb's table is partial and in-frame only. Counted here are around 120,000 clones, 93% occurring once; the ten biggest clones make up over 2.5%. Sequenced here: peripheral blood, sampled on day 0 of AZD1222 vaccination. The receptors stem from an adult in good health.

The V call is TRBV4-1, the J call TRBJ1-6; D gene uncertain. Germline V CDR1 and CDR2: MGHRA, YSYEKL. V was pared by 0 bases and J by 0 bases, with 9 bases between. This CDR3 region has 17 residues. CDR3 sequence: CASSQDHGYSYNSPLHF. DNA for the CDR3: TGCGCCAGCAGCCAAGATCATGGTTACTCCTATAATTCACCCCTCCACTTT.

This chain connects TRBV5-6 to TRBJ1-3; D is perhaps TRBD1 (5 bases). Germline CDR1 SGHDT, CDR2 YYEEEE. V was cut by 1 base and J by 1 base, with 6 bases left in between. CDR3 length equals 14 residues. CDR3 coding DNA: TGTGCCAGCAGCTTGTGGGGGTCTGGAAACACCATATATTTT. It specifies CASSLWGSGNTIYF.

The sample holds one count of this clone. The chain has TRBV30 and TRBJ1-1; no definite D call. Per the germline V gene, CDR1 is GTSNPN and CDR2 is SVGIG (reference sequence). Trimming cost V 2 bases and J 2 bases, with 9 bases left between them. The CDR3 is 13 amino acids. The CDR3 region is CAWSNQANTEAFF. DNA of the CDR3: TGTGCCTGGAGTAATCAGGCTAACACTGAAGCTTTCTTT. The whole variable domain, remainder taken from reference TRBV30 and TRBJ1-1, is SQTIHQWPATLVQPVGSPLSLECTVEGTSNPNLYWYRQAAGRGLQLLFYSVGIGQISSEVPQNLSASRPQDRQFILSSKKLLLSDSGFYLCAWSNQANTEAFFGQGTRLTVV.

The chain joins TRBV30 to TRBJ2-1, with D tentatively TRBD2 (6 bases). The CDR3 has 17 amino acids. Germline values: CDR1 GTSNPN, CDR2 SVGIG (reference sequence). Trimming shortened V by 0 bases and J by 5 bases, and 20 bases separated the two germline ends. CDR3 DNA sequence: TGTGCCTGGAGTGTCCGCCCCCGAGCGGGCACAAACAATGAGCAGTTCTTC. Protein product: CAWSVRPRAGTNNEQFF.

The chain couples TRBV6-5 to TRBJ1-1; 8 nucleotides agree with TRBD1. This CDR3 region has 15 residues. The germline V gene has CDR1 MNHEY and CDR2 SVGAGI. V lost 6 bases, J lost 1 base, and 7 bases stayed unmatched. The CDR3, as DNA: TGTGCCAGCAGGCCTCAGGGGGCTTCGAACACTGAAGCTTTCTTT. Amino acids: CASRPQGASNTEAFF.

The genes are TRBV29-1 and TRBJ1-1, with 7 bases that match TRBD1. CDR3 size: 12 residues. The germline CDR1 and CDR2 sequences are SQVTM and ANQGSEA. V shed 7 bases and J 4 bases; nucleotides not matched to a gene: 6. The CDR3 region has the DNA TGCAGCGGGGCAGAGGGGGCCACTGAAGCTTTCTTT. Translated: CSGAEGATEAFF.

The chain joins TRBV28 to TRBJ2-7; no clear D. From germline, CDR1 is MDHEN and CDR2 SYDVKM. The V and J ends lost 8 bases and 3 bases respectively, with 14 bases between them. This CDR3 is 13 amino acids long. The CDR3 is CASRESGGYEQYF. In DNA form, the CDR3 reads TGTGCCAGCCGTGAATCGGGCGGCTACGAGCAGTACTTC.

This clone has more than one count but fewer than ten. The chain is built from TRBV7-9 and TRBJ2-7; TRBD1 is a possible D gene (6 bases). This CDR3 spans 13 amino acids. Per germline, CDR1 SEHNR and CDR2 FQNEAQ (reference sequence). Trimming left V 11 bases short and J 0 bases short, with 14 bases between. The CDR3 sequence is CAASPGHSYEQYF. CDR3 bases: TGTGCCGCTTCTCCGGGACACTCCTACGAGCAGTACTTC.

The rearrangement uses TRBV6-1 and TRBJ2-1; 10 bases match TRBD2. Germline CDR1 reads MNHNS; CDR2 reads SASEGT. The CDR3 covers 15 residues. The J segment lost 8 bases and the V segment lost 2 bases, leaving 6 bases of the junction unmatched. The CDR3 sequence is CASSEYWTSGYEQFF. The CDR3 DNA reads as TGTGCCAGCAGTGAATATTGGACTAGCGGTTATGAGCAGTTCTTC.

The rearrangement joins TRBV5-5 to TRBJ2-5; maybe TRBD2 (6 bases). Germline loops: CDR1 SGHKS, CDR2 YYEKEE (reference sequence). With 0 bases removed from V and 0 bases from J, the gap between germline ends came to 9 bases. The CDR3 length is 15 residues. The CDR3 region is CASSLGGKYQETQYF. The CDR3 coding sequence is TGTGCCAGCAGCTTGGGCGGGAAGTACCAAGAGACCCAGTACTTC.

The chain combines TRBV3-1 (or the pseudogene TRBV3-2) with TRBJ2-3; D uncertain. CDR1 and CDR2 (germline): LGHDT, YNNKEL (reference sequence). CDR3 length: 12 residues. With 2 bases removed from V and 4 bases from J, the gap between germline ends came to 4 bases. The DNA for the CDR3 is TGTGCCAGCAGCCAAATAGCAGATACGCAGTATTTT. Translation gives CASSQIADTQYF.

This chain uses TRBV28 with TRBJ1-4, with D unresolved. This CDR3 spans 18 amino acids. The germline gives CDR1 MDHEN, CDR2 SYDVKM. Trimming took 5 bases from V and 0 from J, leaving 19 bases between them. This CDR3 reads CASSGSKPEPATNEKLFF. The DNA of the CDR3 is TGTGCCAGCAGTGGGTCCAAGCCAGAACCTGCAACTAATGAAAAACTGTTTTTT.

This clone showed up just once. V usage is TRBV28 and J usage is TRBJ1-2; D is undetermined. The length of the CDR3 is 14 residues. In germline, CDR1 is MDHEN, CDR2 SYDVKM. V was trimmed by 6 bases and J by 0 bases, leaving 11 bases between them. CDR3 amino acids: CASSQPPPNYGYTF. CDR3 nucleotides: TGTGCCAGCAGCCAGCCCCCGCCTAACTATGGCTACACCTTC.

The chain has TRBV7-9 and TRBJ1-5; the D gene is possibly TRBD1 (6 bases). In germline, CDR1 is SEHNR, CDR2 FQNEAQ (reference sequence). The CDR3 consists of 14 residues. The V gene lost 6 bases and the J gene lost 3 bases, with 12 bases spanning the gap. CDR3 sequence (DNA): TGTGCCAGCAGTTACCAGGGGTCCAATCAGCCCCAGCATTTT. Translation gives CASSYQGSNQPQHF. Full variable domain (missing parts from reference TRBV7-9 and TRBJ1-5): DTGVSQNPRHKITKRGQNVTFRCDPISEHNRLYWYRQTLGQGPEFLTYFQNEAQLEKSRLLSDRFSAERPKGSFSTLEIQRTEQGDSAMYLCASSYQGSNQPQHFGDGTRLSIL.

The rearrangement links TRBV7-8 to TRBJ1-5; D remains ambiguous. Trimming left V 3 bases short and J 5 bases short, with 11 bases between. The CDR3 is 14 amino acids. From germline, CDR1 is SGHVS and CDR2 FQNEAQ. The CDR3 coding sequence is TGTGCCAGCAGCTTTGGGAATGAGGATCAGCCCCAGCATTTT. Translating gives CASSFGNEDQPQHF.

The rearrangement joins TRBV28 to TRBJ1-6; D may be TRBD1 (5 bases). This CDR3 spans 13 amino acids. V lost 2 bases to trimming and J lost 15 bases, with 14 bases between them. Germline CDR1 is MDHEN and CDR2 is SYDVKM. CDR3 in DNA: TGTGCCAGCAGTTTACCCAGGGACGCTTACCTCCACTTT. Amino acids: CASSLPRDAYLHF.

This chain links TRBV27 with TRBJ1-1, with unresolved D. CDR1 is MNHEY and CDR2 is SMNVEV in the germline V gene (reference sequence). The V end was cut by 3 bases, the J end by 10 bases, with 15 bases between. The CDR3 totals 13 residues. CDR3 DNA sequence: TGTGCCAGCAGTTTCGCGGGCTTACGGACAGCTTTCTTT. Encoded protein: CASSFAGLRTAFF.

V gene TRBV12-3 or TRBV12-4 combines with J gene TRBJ1-1, with D unclear. Between the trimmed V and J ends, which lost 3 bases and 3 bases, there was a span of 5 bases. CDR3 size: 12 residues. CDR3 region: CASSFGDTEAFF. The DNA for the CDR3 is TGTGCCAGCAGTTTCGGGGACACTGAAGCTTTCTTT.

There are a few counts of this clone. This chain uses TRBV4-1 with TRBJ1-6; no definite D call. Trimming took 0 bases from V and 9 from J, leaving 12 bases between them. Per the germline V gene, CDR1 is MGHRA and CDR2 is YSYEKL. The CDR3 contains 15 residues. CDR3 nucleotides: TGCGCCAGCAGCCAAGATTGGCCAGAACCTTCACCCCTCCACTTT. Translation: CASSQDWPEPSPLHF.

This CDR3 is CASSDVRQGGYEQYF. The CDR3 nucleotides are TGTGCCAGCAGTGATGTGAGGCAGGGAGGCTACGAGCAGTACTTC. V usage is TRBV2 and J usage is TRBJ2-7; D is possibly TRBD2 (6 bases). This CDR3 contains 15 residues. V was cut by 3 bases and J by 3 bases, with 15 bases left in between. Germline CDR1 SNHLY, CDR2 FYNNEI.

CDR3 loop: CASSFLLQPQHF. CDR3 DNA: TGTGCCAGCAGTTTCCTATTACAGCCCCAGCATTTT. This rearrangement joins TRBV28 to TRBJ1-5; D not certain. Trimming pared 3 bases from V and 7 bases from J, leaving 7 bases between. The CDR3 runs 12 residues. CDR1 is MDHEN, CDR2 SYDVKM, per germline.

This sequence joins TRBV15 and TRBJ1-5, with TRBD1 matching over 8 bases. The length of the CDR3 is 16 residues. Germline values: CDR1 LNHNV, CDR2 YYDKDF (reference sequence). V trimming: 5 bases; J trimming: 8 bases; junction bases outside the gene matches: 14. The CDR3 DNA is TGTGCCACCAGCTCCATCGACAGGGGTATAACGGAGCCCCAGCATTTT. Encoded protein: CATSSIDRGITEPQHF.

This chain links TRBV18 with TRBJ1-5; TRBD1 agrees at 7 bases. The CDR3 runs to 16 residues. Trimming removed 2 bases from V and 0 bases from J; junction bases left unmatched: 4. Germline V gives CDR1 KGHSH, CDR2 LQKENI. DNA for the CDR3: TGTGCCAGCTCACCAACTACAGGGGCTAGCAATCAGCCCCAGCATTTT. This translates into CASSPTTGASNQPQHF.

The sample holds a few counts of this clone. J is TRBJ2-7 and V is TRBV6-1; D gene uncertain. The germline V and J ends were trimmed by 2 bases and 5 bases, with 13 bases remaining between them. The CDR3 contains 14 residues. Per the germline V gene, CDR1 is MNHNS and CDR2 is SASEGT. The CDR3 region is CASSEPFGPDEQYF. The CDR3 DNA follows: TGTGCCAGCAGTGAACCATTCGGGCCCGACGAGCAGTACTTC.

The chain recombines TRBV6-5 with TRBJ2-1; tentative D call: TRBD2 (6 bases). The CDR3 is made up of 12 amino acids. Germline V gene lookup returns CDR1 MNHEY and CDR2 SVGAGI. V lost 8 bases, J lost 8 bases, and 13 bases lay in between. CDR3 coding DNA: TGTGCCAGCGCGGTCAGGGACTATGAGCAGTTCTTC. Its translation is CASAVRDYEQFF.